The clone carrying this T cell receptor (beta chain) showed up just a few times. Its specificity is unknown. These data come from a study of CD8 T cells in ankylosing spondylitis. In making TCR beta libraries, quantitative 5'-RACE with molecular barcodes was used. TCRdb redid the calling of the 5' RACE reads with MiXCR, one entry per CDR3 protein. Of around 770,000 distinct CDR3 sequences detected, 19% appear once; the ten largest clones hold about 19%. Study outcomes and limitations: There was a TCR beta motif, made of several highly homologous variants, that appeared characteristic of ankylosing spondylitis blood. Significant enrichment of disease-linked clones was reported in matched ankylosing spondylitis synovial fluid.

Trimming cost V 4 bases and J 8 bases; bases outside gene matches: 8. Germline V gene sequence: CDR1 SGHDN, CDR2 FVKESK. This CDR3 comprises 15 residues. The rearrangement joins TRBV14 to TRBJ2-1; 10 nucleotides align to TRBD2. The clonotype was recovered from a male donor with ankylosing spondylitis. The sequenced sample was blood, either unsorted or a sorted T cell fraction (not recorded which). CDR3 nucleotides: TGTGCCAGCAGCCGAGGACTAGCGGAGGGTTATGAGCAGTTCTTC. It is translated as CASSRGLAEGYEQFF.